A selection of T cell receptor beta chains follows, all from one sample in a study of tumor-infiltrating lymphocytes in primary liver carcinoma. TCRdb redid the calling of the multiplex PCR reads with MiXCR, one entry per CDR3 protein. Among more than 30,000 distinct CDR3 sequences listed, over 60% were seen once. Sequencing was carried out using liver tumor tissue from sampling region 5. These receptors all come from a man aged 40-49 years with primary liver carcinoma and hepatitis B virus infection. The CDR3 runs from the conserved cysteine through the conserved F or W. Each record gives: V gene, CDR3 protein.

TRBV19 CARGKGQGDQPQHF
TRBV6-2/TRBV6-3 CASSYPELDTEALF
TRBV29-1 CSFWVNRVIETQYF
TRBV14 CTSSAPGDNSYNEQFF
TRBV12-3/TRBV12-4 CVSSLLPEGTEAFF
TRBV5-5 CASSPGQGSYSEQYF
TRBV12-3/TRBV12-4 CAGSSRTGGINQPRYF
TRBV29-1 CSVSTLRPWSRQGQLF
TRBV6-1 CASNGLAGTVGKLFF
TRBV11-2 CASSLTFTEGDEQYF
TRBV4-2 CASSQGAVTQYF
TRBV6-1 CASSQTVYTEASF
TRBV29-1 CSVWNRGRTEAFF
TRBV12-3/TRBV12-4 CASNLGGDTYEQYF
TRBV11-2 CANSKTPGGANEKLYF
TRBV6-5 CASSSGGAQGWTEAFF
TRBV6-5 CASNYCGTRTEVFF
TRBV6-2/TRBV6-3 CPSRTIYEQYF
TRBV11-1 CANSLVRLGELFF
TRBV29-1 CSARPGENEKFF
TRBV6-2/TRBV6-3 CASAPTEGAYSNQPQHF
TRBV11-1 CASSRNLQILEQYF
TRBV11-2 CAISRQPTNPTVTQYF
TRBV6-2/TRBV6-3 CASTLDSYSNQPQHF
TRBV29-1 CSVVQGNGYIF
TRBV28 CASNLLVGSGMIETQYF
TRBV29-1 CSVRHGGNEQFF
TRBV14 CVSNQGRWREQYF
TRBV5-1 CASAREAGGELFF
TRBV7-8 CASSPLGSGSMTDTQYF
TRBV4-1 CASSPPYGAGGFGEQYF
TRBV11-2 CASSPCRPTYEQYF
TRBV24-1 CATSDFDRRGTDTQYF
TRBV7-9 CVSSLAGGWDVQFF
TRBV4-1 CASSQGTGRSSYNEQFF
TRBV5-5 CASSSPDRSSTDTQYF
TRBV7-8 CASTSQGALNSPLHF
TRBV6-2/TRBV6-3 CASRRDGYGYTF
TRBV29-1 CSAEDAAGAPGELFF
TRBV29-1 CSTTGEASYEQCF
TRBV5-4 CASSRDGHNGYTF
TRBV12-3/TRBV12-4 CASSPRDGVPAQYF
TRBV6-6 CASTYTSRRGSEQYF
TRBV6-6 CASSGIEGVYSNQPQHF
TRBV10-3 CAISAGGYSEHFF
TRBV11-1 CASSIGTSPPIQYF
TRBV12-3/TRBV12-4 CARSLLGGRGREQYF